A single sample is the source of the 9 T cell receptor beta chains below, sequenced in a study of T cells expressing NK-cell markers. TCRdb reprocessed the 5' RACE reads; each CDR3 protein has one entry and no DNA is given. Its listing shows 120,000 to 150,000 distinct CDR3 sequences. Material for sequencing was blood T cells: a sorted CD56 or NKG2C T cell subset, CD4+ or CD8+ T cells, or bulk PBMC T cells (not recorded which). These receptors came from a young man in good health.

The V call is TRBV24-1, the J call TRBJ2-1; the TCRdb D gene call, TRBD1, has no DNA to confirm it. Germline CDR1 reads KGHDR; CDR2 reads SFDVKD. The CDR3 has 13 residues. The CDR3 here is CATSDFGQGEWFF.

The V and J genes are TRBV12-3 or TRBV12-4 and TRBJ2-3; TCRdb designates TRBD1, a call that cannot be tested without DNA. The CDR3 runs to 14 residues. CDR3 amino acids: CASSPFVRVDTQYF.

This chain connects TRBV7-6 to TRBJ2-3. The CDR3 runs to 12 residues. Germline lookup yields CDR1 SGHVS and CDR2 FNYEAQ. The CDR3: CASSSVEDTQYF.

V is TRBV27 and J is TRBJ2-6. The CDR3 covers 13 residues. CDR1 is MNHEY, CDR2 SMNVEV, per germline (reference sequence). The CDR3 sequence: CATASLRANVLTF.

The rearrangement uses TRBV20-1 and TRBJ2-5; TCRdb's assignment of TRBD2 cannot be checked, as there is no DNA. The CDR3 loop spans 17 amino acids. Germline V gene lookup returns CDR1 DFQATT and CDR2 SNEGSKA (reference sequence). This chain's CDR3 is CSARQTSGRAGEETQYF.

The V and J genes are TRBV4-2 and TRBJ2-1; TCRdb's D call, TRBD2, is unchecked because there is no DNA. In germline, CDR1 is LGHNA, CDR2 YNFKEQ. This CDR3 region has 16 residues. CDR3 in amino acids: CASSQDPGGPYNEQFF.

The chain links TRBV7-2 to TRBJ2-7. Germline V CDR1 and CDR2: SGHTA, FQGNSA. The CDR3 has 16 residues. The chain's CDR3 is CASSLVSSGRSYEQYF.

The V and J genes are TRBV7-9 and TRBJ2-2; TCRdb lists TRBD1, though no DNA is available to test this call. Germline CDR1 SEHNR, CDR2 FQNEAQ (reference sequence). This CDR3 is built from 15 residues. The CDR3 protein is CAGRGVATNTGELFF.

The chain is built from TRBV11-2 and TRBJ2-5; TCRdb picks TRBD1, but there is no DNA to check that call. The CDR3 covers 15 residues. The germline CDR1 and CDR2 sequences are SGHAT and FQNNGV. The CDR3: CASSLEAGGRETQYF.